The 23 T cell receptor beta chains listed next were all sequenced from one sample in a study of lymphopenia after photon versus proton radiotherapy. Sequencing was performed with immunoSEQ multiplex PCR; in TCRdb, only in-frame clones are kept and a portion is missing. This table has about 62,000 clones, 75% to 90% appearing once. Sample: peripheral blood, taken from a patient treated with proton-based radiotherapy. These receptors all come from an elderly man with esophageal cancer.

This sequence joins TRBV4-3 and TRBJ1-3; 7 bases map to TRBD1. The CDR3 sequence is 16 residues long. V trimming: 0 bases; J trimming: 2 bases; junction bases outside the gene matches: 4. CDR1 LGHNA and CDR2 YSLEER come from the germline V gene. CDR3: CASSQEWTGAGNTIYF. CDR3 coding DNA: TGCGCCAGCAGCCAAGAGTGGACAGGAGCTGGAAACACCATATATTTT.

The chain carries TRBV30 and TRBJ1-2, with 7 bases that match TRBD1. The V gene's germline CDR1 is GTSNPN and CDR2 SVGIG (reference sequence). The junction had 5 bases not matched to a gene; V was cut back by 5 bases and J by 2 bases. This CDR3 has 13 residues. CDR3 amino acids: CAWGQVLNYGYTF. CDR3 in DNA: TGTGCCTGGGGACAGGTGTTAAACTATGGCTACACCTTC.

The V call is TRBV7-9, the J call TRBJ2-7; perhaps TRBD1 as D (6 bases). The CDR3 is 15 amino acids. Trimming removed 4 bases at V and 0 bases at J, with 13 bases between. CDR1 and CDR2 (germline): SEHNR, FQNEAQ (reference sequence). The CDR3 DNA sequence: TGTGCCAGCAGCTACAGGGAAGATGGCTCCTACGAGCAGTACTTC. Protein: CASSYREDGSYEQYF. The whole variable domain, filled in from reference TRBV7-9 and TRBJ2-7, reads DTGVSQNPRHKITKRGQNVTFRCDPISEHNRLYWYRQTLGQGPEFLTYFQNEAQLEKSRLLSDRFSAERPKGSFSTLEIQRTEQGDSAMYLCASSYREDGSYEQYFGPGTRLTVT.

The CDR3 nucleotides read TGTGCCAGCAGCTTAAAGGGTACGCAGTATTTT. This codes for CASSLKGTQYF. V gene TRBV11-2 combines with J gene TRBJ2-3; D is undetermined. With 2 bases removed from V and 8 bases from J, the gap between germline ends came to 5 bases. Germline CDR1 and CDR2: SGHAT and FQNNGV. This CDR3 region has 11 residues.

The chain employs TRBV9 and TRBJ2-7; 7 bases line up with TRBD2. Germline V CDR1 and CDR2: SGDLS, YYNGEE. CDR3 size: 15 residues. The trim removed 5 bases at V and 4 bases at J, leaving 12 bases unmatched. The CDR3, as DNA: TGTGCCAGCAGTCCTGAAGCGGGGCCACATTACGAGCAGTACTTC. Its protein is CASSPEAGPHYEQYF.

This chain uses TRBV5-1 with TRBJ1-4; D is possibly TRBD1 (5 bases). The ends were cut back, 4 bases at V and 5 bases at J, with 15 bases in the middle. Germline V lookup: CDR1 SGHRS, CDR2 YFSETQ. The CDR3 has 15 amino acids. CDR3 nucleotides: TGCGCCAGCAGCGCCATTCAGGGCCCGAATGAAAAACTGTTTTTT. It encodes CASSAIQGPNEKLFF. Combining the CDR3 with reference TRBV5-1 and TRBJ1-4 gives the whole variable domain KAGVTQTPRYLIKTRGQQVTLSCSPISGHRSVSWYQQTPGQGLQFLFEYFSETQRNKGNFPGRFSGRQFSNSRSEMNVSTLELGDSALYLCASSAIQGPNEKLFFGSGTQLSVL.

CDR3 nucleotides: TGTGCCAGCAGCTTAGCGCTCGGACAGGGGCATGAGCAGTTCTTC. As protein: CASSLALGQGHEQFF. This chain links TRBV7-2 with TRBJ2-1; 9 nucleotides agree with TRBD1. With V trimmed by 0 bases and J by 8 bases, 5 bases remained unmatched. The CDR3 runs to 15 residues. Germline assignment: CDR1 SGHTA and CDR2 FQGNSA.

The chain joins TRBV11-2 to TRBJ2-7, with TRBD2 matching over 7 bases. V lost 1 base to trimming and J lost 5 bases; unmatched junction nucleotides: 8. Germline loops: CDR1 SGHAT, CDR2 FQNNGV. The CDR3 loop spans 15 amino acids. The CDR3 loop is CASSLVGGLVDEQYF. DNA of the CDR3: TGTGCCAGCAGCTTAGTGGGAGGGCTCGTCGACGAGCAGTACTTC.

The V call is TRBV9, the J call TRBJ1-1; 10 bases agree with TRBD1. J gave up 4 bases and V 3 bases, and 12 bases lay outside the gene matches. Germline V gene data show CDR1 as SGDLS and CDR2 as YYNGEE. This CDR3 is built from 17 residues. CDR3 residues: CASSAFRDRGRSTEAFF. The CDR3 nucleotides read TGTGCCAGCAGCGCCTTCCGGGACAGGGGACGGAGCACTGAAGCTTTCTTT.

This clone came up once. This chain connects TRBV5-5 to TRBJ1-2; D is possibly TRBD1 (5 bases). CDR1 SGHKS and CDR2 YYEKEE come from the germline V gene (reference sequence). The CDR3 is made up of 13 amino acids. V was pared by 0 bases and J by 4 bases, with 7 bases between. The CDR3 loop is CASSLGDGYGYTF. CDR3 nucleotides: TGTGCCAGCAGCTTGGGGGACGGCTATGGCTACACCTTC.

The chain recombines TRBV19 with TRBJ2-6; the D is unclear. Trimming stripped 6 bases from V and 0 bases from J, with 6 bases between. Germline CDR1 reads LNHDA; CDR2 reads SQIVND (reference sequence). CDR3 length: 14 residues. The CDR3 DNA sequence: TGTGCCAGTAGCGTTCCCTCTGGGGCCAACGTCCTGACTTTC. Translation: CASSVPSGANVLTF.

The chain carries TRBV2 and TRBJ2-1; 12 positions match TRBD2. The germline V gene has CDR1 SNHLY and CDR2 FYNNEI. Unmatched junction bases numbered 15, after V lost 8 bases and J lost 4 bases. This CDR3 comprises 18 residues. The DNA of the CDR3 is TGTGCCAGCGGCTCCCCGATTAGGACTAGCGGGATTTACAATGAGCAGTTCTTC. Protein product: CASGSPIRTSGIYNEQFF. Variable domain in full (rest from reference TRBV2 and TRBJ2-1): EPEVTQTPSHQVTQMGQEVILRCVPISNHLYFYWYRQILGQKVEFLVSFYNNEISEKSEIFDDQFSVERPDGSNFTLKIRSTKLEDSAMYFCASGSPIRTSGIYNEQFFGPGTRLTVL.

The genes are TRBV10-3 and TRBJ2-7; TRBD2 agrees at 10 bases. Germline V gene lookup returns CDR1 ENHRY and CDR2 SYGVKD. V shed 0 bases and J 5 bases; nucleotides not matched to a gene: 10. The CDR3 consists of 17 residues. The CDR3 loop is CAISESSSLAGANEQYF. CDR3 nucleotide sequence: TGTGCCATCAGTGAGTCTAGTTCCCTAGCGGGAGCCAACGAGCAGTACTTC.

V is TRBV7-9 and J is TRBJ2-1; unclear D gene. Trimming stripped 0 bases from V and 4 bases from J, with 4 bases between. CDR3 size: 13 residues. CDR1 SEHNR and CDR2 FQNEAQ come from the germline V gene (reference sequence). The CDR3 DNA reads as TGTGCCAGCAGCTTAGCCGAATACAATGAGCAGTTCTTC. Translation gives CASSLAEYNEQFF.

The chain combines TRBV5-1 with TRBJ1-1, with 9 bases that match TRBD1. This CDR3 has 16 residues. CDR1 and CDR2 (germline): SGHRS, YFSETQ. Losses at the gene ends were 6 bases for V and 3 bases for J; bases not matched to a gene: 12. The chain's CDR3 is CASTDRGGTGDTEAFF. Written as DNA, the CDR3 is TGCGCCAGCACGGACAGGGGAGGAACGGGGGACACTGAAGCTTTCTTT.

This clone occurred a few times. The V call is TRBV20-1, the J call TRBJ1-1, with D perhaps matching TRBD1 (5 bases). Trimming shortened V by 5 bases and J by 10 bases, and 8 bases separated the two germline ends. The CDR3 has 9 amino acids. Germline V gene sequence: CDR1 DFQATT, CDR2 SNEGSKA (reference sequence). CDR3 coding DNA: TGCAGTGCTCGGGGCCCAGCTTTCTTT. It specifies CSARGPAFF.

The chain combines TRBV7-5 with TRBJ1-6. TRBV7-5 is labeled a pseudogene. The CDR3 totals 17 residues. CDR3 sequence reads: CARSLAGRSSYNSPLHF. The CDR3 DNA is TGTGCCAGAAGCTTAGCGGGCAGGAGCTCCTATAATTCACCCCTCCACTTT.

The V gene is TRBV19, the J gene TRBJ1-5; D remains unclear. V shed 7 bases and J shed 0 bases, with 16 bases lying between them. The CDR3 is 16 amino acids. Germline V CDR1 and CDR2: LNHDA, SQIVND (reference sequence). The CDR3 region has the DNA TGTGCCAGTACCCGATCGGCGCAGTATAGCAATCAGCCCCAGCATTTT. It codes for CASTRSAQYSNQPQHF.

The chain is built from TRBV11-3 and TRBJ2-2, with TRBD2 as a possible D gene (6 bases). V was pared by 2 bases and J by 6 bases, with 7 bases between. The CDR3 sequence is 13 residues long. Germline lookup yields CDR1 SGHNT and CDR2 YENEEA. CDR3 nucleotides: TGTGCCAGCAGCTTAACGGGAGCCGGGGAGCTGTTTTTT. This translates into CASSLTGAGELFF.

The chain has TRBV7-3 and TRBJ1-1; D not resolved. Germline loops: CDR1 SGHTA, CDR2 FQGTGA. V was pared by 5 bases and J by 8 bases, with 15 bases between. The CDR3 is made up of 13 amino acids. DNA of the CDR3: TGTGCCAGCAGCCCCCATGGGAGCAAGGAAGCTTTCTTT. Residues: CASSPHGSKEAFF.

The chain joins TRBV7-6 to TRBJ2-5; maybe TRBD1 (7 bases). The CDR3 consists of 15 residues. Trimming shortened V by 7 bases and J by 3 bases, and 18 bases separated the two germline ends. Germline V gives CDR1 SGHVS, CDR2 FNYEAQ. CDR3 DNA: TGTGCCAGCAAGGACTACAACAGGGGAAAAGAGACCCAGTACTTC. Its translation: CASKDYNRGKETQYF.

The CDR3 bases are TGTGCCAGTAGTCCGCGGGCAGGGGCCCTCACCGGGGAGCTGTTTTTT. Encoded protein: CASSPRAGALTGELFF. The V and J genes are TRBV19 and TRBJ2-2; maybe TRBD1 (6 bases). Germline V lookup: CDR1 LNHDA, CDR2 SQIVND (reference sequence). This CDR3 has 16 amino acids. V shed 5 bases and J shed 4 bases, with 17 bases lying between them.

The genes are TRBV30 and TRBJ1-2; D unclear. Germline CDR1 reads GTSNPN; CDR2 reads SVGIG (reference sequence). V lost 2 bases and J lost 8, with 9 bases in between. The CDR3 extends over 11 amino acids. In DNA, the CDR3 is TGTGCCTGGAGTCCGAGGATCGGCTACACCTTC. This encodes CAWSPRIGYTF. Together with reference TRBV30 and TRBJ1-2, the CDR3 gives the full variable domain: SQTIHQWPATLVQPVGSPLSLECTVEGTSNPNLYWYRQAAGRGLQLLFYSVGIGQISSEVPQNLSASRPQDRQFILSSKKLLLSDSGFYLCAWSPRIGYTFGSGTRLTVV.